This T cell receptor (beta chain) comes out of a study of T cell responses to AZD1222 COVID-19 vaccine. Overall study findings and caveats: Repertoire collection took place solely once the T cell response had peaked. Distributed over spike, vaccine-associated CD4 TCRs predominated at 160-218 and 743-854. Donors skewed white British and female; clonal diversity was possibly underestimated.

As regards this clone: Its specificity is unknown.

The V segment lost 5 bases and the J segment 1 base; nucleotides outside the gene matches: 9. CDR3 length equals 17 residues. Germline CDR1 SGHVS, CDR2 FQNEAQ. Sequenced by immunoSEQ multiplex PCR; TCRdb stores in-frame clones only, minus some. The repertoire consists of about 120,000 clones, with roughly 92% occurring once and the leading ten covering roughly 1.6%. The specimen was peripheral blood, collected 28 days after the second AZD1222 dose. The clonotype originates from an adult who received the AZD1222 COVID-19 vaccine. The rearrangement uses TRBV7-8 and TRBJ2-3; the match to TRBD2 covers 10 bases. CDR3 region: CASSARHLAGGTDTQYF. As DNA, the CDR3 is TGTGCCAGCAGCGCCCGACATCTAGCGGGAGGCACAGATACGCAGTATTTT.